This T cell receptor (beta chain) was sequenced in a study of identical twins. Findings of the study overall: Abundant beta clonotypes from cord blood had fewer insertions, unlike memory repertoires, which showed none. Invariant MAIT and iNKT cells could partly confound zero-insertion analyses. Twin-shared out-of-frame alpha sequences were enriched for low generation probability.

Unique molecular identifiers were present on the cDNA, which also gained a universal primer site by template switching. TCRdb re-derived calls from the 5' RACE reads in MiXCR, one entry per CDR3 protein. Of about 390,000 distinct CDR3 sequences detected, roughly 10% appear once; the ten largest clones hold roughly 9%. Germline assignment: CDR1 MNHEY and CDR2 SMNVEV (reference sequence). Between the trimmed V and J ends, which lost 5 bases and 4 bases, there was a span of 8 bases. The CDR3 is 13 amino acids. Many counts were recorded for this clonotype. Antigen unknown. The source of this sequence is a woman aged 50 to 60 in good health. Sequenced material: naive T cells sorted from blood. The chain uses TRBV27 and TRBJ2-2; no definite D call. The DNA of the CDR3 is TGTGCCAGCAGTCCCCGTTTCACCGGGGAGCTGTTTTTT. Amino acids: CASSPRFTGELFF.